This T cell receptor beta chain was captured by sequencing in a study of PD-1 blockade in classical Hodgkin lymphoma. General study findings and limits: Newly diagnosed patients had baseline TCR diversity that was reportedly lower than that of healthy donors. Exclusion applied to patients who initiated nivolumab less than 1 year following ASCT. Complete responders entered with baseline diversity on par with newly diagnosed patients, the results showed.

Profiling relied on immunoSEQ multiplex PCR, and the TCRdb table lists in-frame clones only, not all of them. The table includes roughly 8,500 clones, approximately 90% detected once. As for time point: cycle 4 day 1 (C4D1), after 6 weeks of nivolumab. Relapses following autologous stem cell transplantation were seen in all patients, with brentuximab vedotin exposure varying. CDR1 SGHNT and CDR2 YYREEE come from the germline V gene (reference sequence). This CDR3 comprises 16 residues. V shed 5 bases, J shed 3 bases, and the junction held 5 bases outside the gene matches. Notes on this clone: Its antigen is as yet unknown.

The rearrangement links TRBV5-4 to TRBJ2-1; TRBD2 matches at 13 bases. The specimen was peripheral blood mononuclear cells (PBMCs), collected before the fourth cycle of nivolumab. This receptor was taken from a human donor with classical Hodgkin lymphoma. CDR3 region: CASSRTSGSGYNEQFF. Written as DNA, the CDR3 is TGTGCCAGCAGTCGGACTAGCGGGAGTGGCTACAATGAGCAGTTCTTC. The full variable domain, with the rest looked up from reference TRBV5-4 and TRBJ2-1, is ETGVTQSPTHLIKTRGQQVTLRCSSQSGHNTVSWYQQALGQGPQFIFQYYREEENGRGNFPPRFSGLQFPNYSSELNVNALELDDSALYLCASSRTSGSGYNEQFFGPGTRLTVL.